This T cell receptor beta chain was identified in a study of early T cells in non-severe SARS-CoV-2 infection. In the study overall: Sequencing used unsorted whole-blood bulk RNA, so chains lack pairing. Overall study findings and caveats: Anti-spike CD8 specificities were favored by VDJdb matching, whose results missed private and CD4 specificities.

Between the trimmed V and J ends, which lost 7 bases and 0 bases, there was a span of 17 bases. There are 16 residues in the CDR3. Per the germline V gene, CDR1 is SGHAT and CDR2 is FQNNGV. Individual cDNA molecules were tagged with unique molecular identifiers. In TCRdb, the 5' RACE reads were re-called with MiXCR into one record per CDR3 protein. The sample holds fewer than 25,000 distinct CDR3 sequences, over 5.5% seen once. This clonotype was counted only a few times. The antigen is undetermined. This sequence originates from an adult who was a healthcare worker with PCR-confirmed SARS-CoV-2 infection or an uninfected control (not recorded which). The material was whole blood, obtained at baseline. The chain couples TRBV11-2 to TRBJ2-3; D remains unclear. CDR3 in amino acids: CASTLTGHFSTDTQYF. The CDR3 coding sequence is TGTGCCAGCACCCTTACCGGGCACTTTAGCACAGATACGCAGTATTTT.